Listed below are T cell receptor beta chains from one sample, sequenced in a study of Ad26.COV2.S vaccination and SARS-CoV-2 variants. Clones were sequenced by immunoSEQ multiplex PCR, and TCRdb holds only the in-frame ones, with some missing. The sample has around 400,000 clones, around nine tenths seen once. The specimen was peripheral blood, collected in a trial of Ad26.COV2.S vaccine versus placebo. These receptors were taken from a person aged 18-65 years who received the Ad26.COV2.S COVID-19 vaccine or a placebo. CDR3s include the opening cysteine and the closing phenylalanine or tryptophan. The D gene is left open where the match is weak. Not every row has a clone size; where given, it reads once, few, many or a size class.

J gene,V gene,clone size,D gene,CDR3 protein,CDR3 DNA
TRBJ2-1,TRBV12-5,many,TRBD2,CASGFDPITGLAGGVNEQFF,TGTGCTAGTGGTTTCGACCCGATTACGGGACTAGCGGGAGGGGTCAATGAGCAGTTCTTC
TRBJ2-3,TRBV24-1,NA,NA,CATSDARTKPDTQYF,TGTGCCACCAGTGACGCTAGGACTAAGCCAGATACGCAGTATTTT
TRBJ2-7,TRBV27,NA,TRBD1,CASRKGQHYEQYF,TGTGCCAGCCGCAAGGGACAGCACTACGAGCAGTACTTC
TRBJ2-2,TRBV7-9,once,NA,CASSLGGVNTGELFF,TGTGCCAGCAGCCTCGGAGGGGTGAACACCGGGGAGCTGTTTTTT
TRBJ1-2,TRBV5-6,NA,TRBD1,CASSWDRVRGYGYTF,TGTGCCAGCAGCTGGGACAGGGTGAGAGGCTATGGCTACACCTTC
TRBJ2-3,TRBV7-9,NA,TRBD2,CASSLDWAGGTDTQYF,TGTGCCAGCAGCTTAGATTGGGCGGGAGGCACAGATACGCAGTATTTT
TRBJ2-2,TRBV6-2/TRBV6-3,NA,NA,CASSYSTVDRPSGELFF,TGTGCCAGCAGTTACTCGACGGTGGACCGCCCCAGCGGGGAGCTGTTTTTT
TRBJ2-5,TRBV7-2,NA,NA,CASSLDPGHQETQYF,TGTGCCAGCAGCTTAGATCCGGGACACCAAGAGACCCAGTACTTC
TRBJ2-7,TRBV4-3,once,NA,CASSPGTSSSYEQYF,TGCGCCAGCAGCCCGGGGACATCGAGCTCCTACGAGCAGTACTTC
TRBJ2-7,TRBV5-8,NA,NA,CASSPRAAYEQYF,TGTGCCAGCAGCCCCAGGGCGGCCTACGAGCAGTACTTC
TRBJ2-1,TRBV7-9,NA,NA,CASSSSGIKLDEQFF,TGTGCCAGCAGCTCATCCGGGATAAAACTGGATGAGCAGTTCTTC
TRBJ1-5,TRBV10-2,NA,NA,CASTQGTRRQPQHF,TGCGCCAGCACCCAAGGGACCCGGAGGCAGCCCCAGCATTTT
TRBJ2-2,TRBV7-6,NA,NA,CASSLDGFRELFF,TGTGCCAGCAGCTTAGATGGGTTCCGGGAGCTGTTTTTT
TRBJ1-5,TRBV7-8,NA,TRBD1,CASSSTSPDRSNQPQHF,TGTGCCAGCAGCTCGACCTCCCCGGACAGGTCCAATCAGCCCCAGCATTTT
TRBJ2-6,TRBV7-8,NA,NA,CASSPEGFSGANVLTF,TGTGCCAGCAGCCCCGAAGGCTTTTCTGGGGCCAACGTCCTGACTTTC
TRBJ1-1,TRBV5-4,NA,NA,CASSSTTMNTEAFF,TGTGCCAGCAGCTCGACAACCATGAACACTGAAGCTTTCTTT
TRBJ2-5,TRBV11-3,NA,NA,CASSLVRGDQETQYF,TGTGCCAGCAGCTTAGTCCGCGGAGACCAAGAGACCCAGTACTTC
TRBJ1-5,TRBV6-1,NA,NA,CASSEKYQPQHF,TGTGCCAGCAGTGAAAAGTATCAGCCCCAGCATTTT
TRBJ2-7,TRBV3-1/TRBV3-2,NA,NA,CASSQGRGGNAEQYF,TGTGCCAGCAGCCAAGGCAGGGGAGGTAACGCCGAGCAGTACTTC
TRBJ2-7,TRBV11-2,once,TRBD1,CASNLDRAVEQYF,TGTGCCAGCAACTTGGACAGGGCGGTCGAGCAGTACTTC
TRBJ1-1,TRBV7-3,NA,NA,CASSLNIDTEAFF,TGTGCCAGCAGCTTAAACATAGACACTGAAGCTTTCTTT
TRBJ2-7,TRBV2,NA,NA,CASSETGSEYF,TGTGCCAGCAGTGAAACGGGGAGTGAGTACTTC
TRBJ1-2,TRBV29-1,NA,NA,CSVAQGNYGYTF,TGCAGCGTTGCACAGGGTAACTATGGCTACACCTTC
TRBJ1-5,TRBV28,NA,TRBD1,CASSSGQGNQPQHF,TGTGCCAGCAGTTCGGGACAGGGAAATCAGCCCCAGCATTTT
TRBJ2-6,TRBV19,NA,NA,CASSRTGANVLTF,TGTGCCAGTAGTCGGACAGGGGCCAACGTCCTGACTTTC
TRBJ2-2,TRBV6-6,NA,NA,CASSFEPNTGELFF,TGTGCCAGCAGTTTTGAGCCGAACACCGGGGAGCTGTTTTTT
TRBJ1-1,TRBV28,few,NA,CASNTVTMNTEAFF,TGTGCCAGCAATACAGTCACCATGAACACTGAAGCTTTCTTT
TRBJ2-2,TRBV7-2,NA,NA,CASSQWSGELFF,TGTGCCAGCAGCCAATGGTCCGGGGAGCTGTTTTTT
TRBJ2-6,TRBV3-1/TRBV3-2,NA,TRBD1,CASSQEGWTGRSGANVLTF,TGTGCCAGCAGCCAAGAAGGGTGGACAGGCCGCTCTGGGGCCAACGTCCTGACTTTC
TRBJ1-2,TRBV5-1,NA,TRBD1,CASQRTGGANYGYTF,TGCGCCAGCCAACGGACAGGGGGTGCTAACTATGGCTACACCTTC
TRBJ2-5,TRBV7-8,NA,TRBD2,CASSLQAGLQETQYF,TGTGCCAGCAGCTTGCAAGCGGGACTCCAAGAGACCCAGTACTTC
TRBJ1-5,TRBV7-8,NA,NA,CASSPGTGSNQPQHF,TGTGCCAGCAGCCCCGGTACAGGGAGCAATCAGCCCCAGCATTTT
TRBJ2-7,TRBV5-6,NA,TRBD2,CASSLTSGTYEQYF,TGTGCCAGCAGCTTGACTAGCGGGACGTACGAGCAGTACTTC
TRBJ2-5,TRBV29-1,NA,TRBD2,CSVDGASGRQETQYF,TGCAGCGTTGATGGGGCTAGCGGGAGGCAAGAGACCCAGTACTTC
TRBJ1-5,TRBV2,few,NA,CASSQTVSNQPQHF,TGTGCCAGCAGTCAGACAGTTAGCAATCAGCCCCAGCATTTT
TRBJ2-1,TRBV27,NA,TRBD2,CASSFLLAAKANEQFF,TGTGCCAGCAGTTTTCTACTAGCGGCTAAGGCCAATGAGCAGTTCTTC
TRBJ2-1,TRBV3-1/TRBV3-2,NA,TRBD2,CASSRGLAGAVSNEQFF,TGTGCCAGCAGCCGGGGACTAGCGGGAGCGGTTAGCAATGAGCAGTTCTTC
TRBJ2-7,TRBV7-3,NA,TRBD1,CASSPTGLGEQYF,TGTGCCAGCAGCCCGACAGGGTTAGGAGAGCAGTACTTC
TRBJ2-1,TRBV9,NA,NA,CASSATRVRGNEQFF,TGTGCCAGCAGCGCTACCCGGGTCCGGGGGAATGAGCAGTTCTTC
TRBJ1-1,TRBV7-8,once,NA,CASSFIPTEANTEAFF,TGTGCCAGCAGCTTTATCCCCACAGAAGCGAACACTGAAGCTTTCTTT
TRBJ2-1,TRBV28,NA,TRBD1,CASSLYRTGGLEQFF,TGTGCCAGCAGTTTGTACCGAACAGGGGGCCTTGAGCAGTTCTTC
TRBJ2-7,TRBV29-1,NA,NA,CSSRDNSYEQYF,TGCAGCTCTCGGGACAACTCCTACGAGCAGTACTTC
TRBJ1-1,TRBV27,once,NA,CASSLSVDSNTEAFF,TGTGCCAGCAGTTTATCGGTAGACTCGAACACTGAAGCTTTCTTT
TRBJ2-3,TRBV2,NA,NA,CASSAGDSTDTQYF,TGTGCCAGCAGTGCAGGGGATAGCACAGATACGCAGTATTTT
TRBJ2-3,TRBV14,once,TRBD2,CASSQGLADLTDTQYF,TGTGCCAGCAGCCAAGGACTAGCGGACCTCACAGATACGCAGTATTTT
TRBJ2-7,TRBV6-1,NA,NA,CASSEEVAGSYEQYF,TGTGCCAGCAGTGAAGAGGTGGCAGGTTCCTACGAGCAGTACTTC
TRBJ2-5,TRBV3-1/TRBV3-2,NA,NA,CASGSETQYF,TGTGCCAGCGGGTCAGAGACCCAGTACTTC
TRBJ2-5,TRBV4-2,NA,NA,CASSQEVGKETQYF,TGTGCCAGCAGCCAAGAAGTGGGTAAAGAGACCCAGTACTTC